The 13 T cell receptor beta chains reported below all come from one sample, sequenced in a study of cytomegalovirus exposure and HLA in healthy donors. PCR primers comprised 60 Vbeta and 13 Jbeta primers. Only in-frame clones appear in the TCRdb table, and some are missing; sequencing was by immunoSEQ multiplex PCR. Of approximately 92,000 clones in the sample, roughly 69% are singletons; the top ten hold roughly 2.6%. The sample taken for sequencing was PBMCs. All receptors come from a man in his forties or fifties in good health and CMV-seronegative.

The rearrangement uses TRBV23-1 and TRBJ1-5; 8 nucleotides match TRBD1. TRBV23-1 is marked as an open reading frame, function uncertain. There are 14 residues in the CDR3. Trimming removed 4 bases from V and 6 bases from J; junction bases left unmatched: 5. The CDR3 is CASSRNRGVQPQHF. The CDR3 region has the DNA TGCGCCAGCAGTCGAAACAGGGGGGTTCAGCCCCAGCATTTT.

The V and J genes are TRBV6-5 and TRBJ2-5; no firm D call. This CDR3 is built from 12 residues. Between the trimmed V and J ends, which lost 0 bases and 5 bases, there was a span of 4 bases. CDR1 is MNHEY, CDR2 SVGAGI, per germline. The CDR3 sequence is CASSYSFETQYF. As DNA, the CDR3 is TGTGCCAGCAGTTACTCCTTTGAGACCCAGTACTTC.

Only a few counts were recorded for this clone. The chain recombines TRBV6-1 with TRBJ2-5, with 10 bases fitting TRBD1. Germline V gene data show CDR1 as MNHNS and CDR2 as SASEGT. CDR3 length: 14 amino acids. The J segment lost 4 bases and the V segment lost 6 bases, leaving 5 bases of the junction unmatched. DNA for the CDR3: TGTGCCAGCAGCGACGGACAGGGGGGAGAGACCCAGTACTTC. It translates to CASSDGQGGETQYF.

The J gene is TRBJ1-1, the V gene TRBV4-3; D remains ambiguous. CDR1 and CDR2 from the germline V gene are LGHNA and YSLEER. This CDR3 spans 15 amino acids. The ends were cut back, 1 base at V and 3 bases at J, with 12 bases in the middle. The CDR3 region is CASSQGFSAYTEAFF. The CDR3 DNA reads TGCGCCAGCAGCCAAGGGTTCAGCGCATACACTGAAGCTTTCTTT.

Notes on this clone: At one of its ends the junction is not consistent with the germline gene, which may arise from a read error. The V gene is TRBV7-7, the J gene TRBJ2-4; D gene unclear. The CDR3 contains 13 residues. Germline CDR1 reads SSHAT; CDR2 reads FNYEAQ (reference sequence). Here the CDR3 reads CASSLAPGNIQYF. DNA of the CDR3: TGTGCTAGCAGCTTAGCCCCGGGAAACATTCAGTACTTC.

This clone was observed a handful of times. The J gene is TRBJ1-5, the V gene TRBV4-3, with 9 nucleotides matching TRBD1. The CDR3 is made up of 15 amino acids. V lost 3 bases and J lost 1; bases outside the gene matches: 1. Germline assignment: CDR1 LGHNA and CDR2 YSLEER. The CDR3 here is CASSQDRGSNQPQHF. CDR3 bases: TGCGCCAGCAGCCAGGACAGGGGCAGCAATCAGCCCCAGCATTTT.

This rearrangement joins TRBV7-9 to TRBJ1-3; D ambiguous. The CDR3 has 15 amino acids. V lost 1 base and J 0 bases, leaving 7 bases between the germline ends. Germline V gene data show CDR1 as SEHNR and CDR2 as FQNEAQ (reference sequence). The CDR3 coding sequence is TGTGCCAGCAGCTTAGGGCGGTACTCTGGAAACACCATATATTTT. Amino acids: CASSLGRYSGNTIYF.

The chain recombines TRBV30 with TRBJ1-5, with D possibly matching TRBD1 (5 bases). Germline CDR1 and CDR2: GTSNPN and SVGIG (reference sequence). There are 13 residues in the CDR3. V was clipped by 0 bases and J by 5 bases, with 8 bases between them. The CDR3, as DNA: TGTGCCTGGAGTGTACGCAGGGATCAGCCCCAGCATTTT. The encoded protein is CAWSVRRDQPQHF.

The V call is TRBV6-5, the J call TRBJ1-2; D is perhaps TRBD1 (6 bases). The germline V and J ends were trimmed by 6 bases and 2 bases, with 7 bases remaining between them. CDR3 size: 12 residues. Germline CDR1 MNHEY, CDR2 SVGAGI. This CDR3 is CASRTGNYGYTF. The CDR3 DNA sequence: TGTGCCAGCAGAACAGGGAACTATGGCTACACCTTC.

The V call is TRBV5-1, the J call TRBJ2-7, with 14 bases fitting TRBD2. The trim removed 0 bases at V and 2 bases at J, leaving 4 bases unmatched. The CDR3 contains 17 residues. Looked up from germline, CDR1 is SGHRS and CDR2 is YFSETQ. The CDR3 region is CASSLGTSGGWTYEQYF. In DNA form, the CDR3 reads TGCGCCAGCAGCTTGGGGACTAGCGGGGGGTGGACCTACGAGCAGTACTTC.

This rearrangement joins TRBV4-3 to TRBJ1-6, with unresolved D. Germline-derived CDR1 and CDR2 are LGHNA and YSLEER. The CDR3 has 15 amino acids. The V end was cut by 0 bases, the J end by 6 bases, with 9 bases between. CDR3: CASSQEFLSNSPLHF. The CDR3 nucleotides read TGCGCCAGCAGCCAAGAGTTTCTGAGTAATTCACCCCTCCACTTT.

The genes are TRBV30 and TRBJ2-7; D ambiguous. With 0 bases removed from V and 1 base from J, the gap between germline ends came to 7 bases. There are 13 residues in the CDR3. Germline values: CDR1 GTSNPN, CDR2 SVGIG (reference sequence). CDR3 in amino acids: CAWSVVRSYEQYF. Written as DNA, the CDR3 is TGTGCCTGGAGTGTAGTCAGATCCTACGAGCAGTACTTC. Variable domain in full (rest from reference TRBV30 and TRBJ2-7): SQTIHQWPATLVQPVGSPLSLECTVEGTSNPNLYWYRQAAGRGLQLLFYSVGIGQISSEVPQNLSASRPQDRQFILSSKKLLLSDSGFYLCAWSVVRSYEQYFGPGTRLTVT.

The chain is built from TRBV6-5 and TRBJ1-1; 7 bases align to TRBD1. Per the germline V gene, CDR1 is MNHEY and CDR2 is SVGAGI. The CDR3 is 14 residues long. Losses at the gene ends were 2 bases for V and 3 bases for J; bases not matched to a gene: 3. The CDR3, as DNA: TGTGCCAGCAGTTACACTACAGGGGACACTGAAGCTTTCTTT. This gives the protein CASSYTTGDTEAFF.